Given below is one T cell receptor beta chain in context. A few counts support this clonotype. What this receptor recognizes is not known. No much larger clone exists at a distance of one base, and base qualities are not known. The data are from a study of blood T cells in healthy people across ages (dated by TCRdb to the mid-2010s). About the study as a whole: In model experiments, template switching captured roughly one uniquely barcoded TCR beta cDNA molecule for every two T cells. Age-related changes in TCR beta repertoire diversity were measured in the study by deep sequencing normalized with unique cDNA molecular identifiers. The donors were divided into four age groups: young (average around 16 years), middle-aged (about 41), aged (62) and long-lived (about 84). To avoid experimental bias, donors of different ages were distributed randomly across sequencing lanes. For two donors (one aged 18 to 30 and one aged 80 or older), the study analyzed two additional independent replicas of 1 million unique cDNA reads from the same blood draw. The study at large found these results: Estimates of total diversity from one million sequenced T cells were regarded as lower bounds and underestimates. Compared with the aged group, the long-lived group had more naive CD4+ T cells, fewer expanded clones and increased TCR diversity, suggesting age selection. Observed TCR beta diversity per million T cells fell roughly linearly with age, and a significant reduction was already apparent by age roughly 41. Since profiling was done on bulk unsorted PBMCs, naive and antigen-experienced compartments could not be conclusively compared. Observed TCR beta diversity correlated strongly with the percentage of naive T cells measured by flow cytometry. Donor CMV infection status was unknown, potentially confounding age-related changes in expanded clonotypes.

Library construction relied on 5' RACE. A second about 7 to 11 cycle PCR used a sample-barcoded 5' primer and a J-beta primer mix. A template-switch 5' adaptor carrying 12 random nucleotides introduced a unique molecular identifier onto each TCR beta cDNA molecule. At least 3 million CDR3-containing paired-end reads were obtained from each sample. First-strand cDNA synthesis was performed from all RNA using the Mint cDNA synthesis kit, with priming by a TRBC-specific oligonucleotide. All cDNA was treated with uracil-DNA glycosylase and then went through a first 18-cycle PCR with the universal primers M1SS and BC2_uni_R. Concerning the study's data processing: For normalization, 1 million high-quality reads were randomly selected from each sample, with every read carrying a distinct molecular identifier. Instead of being binned into consensus sequences, reads with shared molecular identifiers were discarded. MiTCR, with a Q25 quality threshold and the strictest error-elimination algorithm, was used for CDR3 identification, clonotype clustering and error correction. A nonparametric unseen species model using Euler transformation provided a lower-bound estimate of total TCR beta diversity. Through fastp at Q25 and MiXCR, TCRdb rebuilt clones from the public reads, retaining in-frame beta chains. Each CDR3 protein gets just one entry, which takes the most common genes and DNA from the rows behind it. The V and J calls here are based on TCRdb, not the publication. This sample lists 1.5 million to 2 million distinct CDR3 sequences; around 40% were detected once. The biggest ten clones account for about 21% of the sample.

Donors were 35 to 40 systemically healthy Caucasian individuals from Russia aged 6 to 90 years. Each donor gave about 11 milliliters of peripheral blood, drawn into EDTA-treated Vacutainer tubes. PBMCs were isolated by Ficoll-Paque density-gradient centrifugation, with at least 6 million obtained per sample. Trizol reagent was used to extract total RNA from the PBMCs, yielding at least 6 micrograms per sample. Naive CD45RAhigh/CD27high T cell percentages were measured by flow cytometry on a PBMC aliquot from every donor. Sequenced input: blood. The receptor comes from a human donor in good health.

The sequence in DNA is TGCGCCAGCAGCTCCGGGACAGGGGGGGATCAGGAGACCCAGTACTTC. Its translation is CASSSGTGGDQETQYF. The V and J genes are TRBV5-1 and TRBJ2-5, and 11 junctional nucleotides match TRBD1. The CDR3 contains 16 residues, cysteine and phenylalanine counted. The DNA shown is the 48-base CDR3, in frame from base 1. For CDR1 and CDR2, the germline V gene lists SGHRS and YFSETQ. Trimmed from V: 3 bases; trimmed from J: 5 bases; junction bases lacking a gene match: 9.